Below are 6 T cell receptor beta chains sequenced from a single sample in a study of blood T cells in healthy people across ages. The use of a sample-barcoded 5' primer and a J-beta primer mix characterized a second PCR of roughly 6 to 11 cycles. TCRdb used MiXCR to reprocess the 5' RACE reads, holding one entry per CDR3 protein. Of about 800,000 distinct CDR3 sequences in the sample, more than 45% were seen once. Sequencing was carried out using blood. The origin of the receptors is a man aged 25 to 45 in good health.

The V call is TRBV12-3 or TRBV12-4, the J call TRBJ2-1; weak D call: TRBD1 (6 bases). Trimming took 6 bases from V and 12 from J, leaving 15 bases between them. This CDR3 spans 12 amino acids. The CDR3 DNA reads TGTGCCAGCAGCCTCCACACCAGGGGGCAGTTCTTC. Protein: CASSLHTRGQFF.

The rearrangement links TRBV20-1 to TRBJ2-5, with 7 bases aligning to TRBD2. CDR3 size: 14 residues. Germline lookup yields CDR1 DFQATT and CDR2 SNEGSKA (reference sequence). Trimming cost V 3 bases and J 9 bases; bases outside gene matches: 13. CDR3 sequence: CSARAGTTLRAQYF. The CDR3 DNA reads as TGCAGTGCTAGGGCCGGGACTACCCTCCGGGCCCAGTACTTC.

This clonotype has at least ten counts. The chain employs TRBV9 and TRBJ2-5; D remains ambiguous. Germline-derived CDR1 and CDR2 are SGDLS and YYNGEE. The ends were cut back, 4 bases at V and 2 bases at J, with 6 bases in the middle. The CDR3 runs to 12 residues. CDR3 protein: CASSLNQETQYF. CDR3 bases: TGTGCCAGCAGCTTAAATCAAGAGACCCAGTACTTC. The full variable domain, its missing parts supplied by reference TRBV9 and TRBJ2-5, is DSGVTQTPKHLITATGQRVTLRCSPRSGDLSVYWYQQSLDQGLQFLIQYYNGEERAKGNILERFSAQQFPDLHSELNLSSLELGDSALYFCASSLNQETQYFGPGTRLLVL.

The CDR3 region has the DNA TGTGCCAGCAGAACGGCCGGTACGAGAGGCTACACCTTC. Its protein is CASRTAGTRGYTF. The V gene is TRBV2, the J gene TRBJ1-2; D gene uncertain. Germline values: CDR1 SNHLY, CDR2 FYNNEI. CDR3 size: 13 residues. Trimming stripped 6 bases from V and 8 bases from J, with 16 bases between.

V gene TRBV7-2 combines with J gene TRBJ2-7; TRBD2 might be the D (5 bases). CDR1 and CDR2 (germline): SGHTA, FQGNSA. This CDR3 is 14 amino acids long. Trimming removed 5 bases at V and 9 bases at J, with 20 bases between. CDR3 DNA sequence: TGTGCCAGCAGCGTAACGGACTTGCGGGTGGGGCAGTACTTC. This sequence encodes CASSVTDLRVGQYF.

The gene calls are TRBV6-1 and TRBJ1-5, with D hard to call. The CDR3 spans 14 residues. Germline V gene data show CDR1 as MNHNS and CDR2 as SASEGT. V was pared by 6 bases and J by 5 bases, with 14 bases between. CDR3 DNA sequence: TGTGCCAGCAGCGTAACGGACGGCGATCAGCCCCAGCATTTT. It yields the protein CASSVTDGDQPQHF.